The T cell receptor (beta chain) under discussion was sequenced for a study of cytomegalovirus exposure and HLA in healthy donors. Some clones are missing from TCRdb's copy, which holds only in-frame ones; the method was immunoSEQ multiplex PCR. The sample lists 110,000 or so clones; nearly 97% were seen once. This clone was detected only a few times. Trimming left V 3 bases short and J 1 base short, with 13 bases between. CDR3 length: 17 residues. CDR1 is MNHEY, CDR2 SMNVEV, per germline (reference sequence). The chain couples TRBV27 to TRBJ2-6; D remains unclear. This TCR was recovered from a woman aged 18-35 years in good health and CMV-seronegative. The sequenced material came from PBMCs. The CDR3: CASSFVTRPSGANVLTF. Written as DNA, the CDR3 is TGTGCCAGCAGTTTCGTGACCAGGCCATCTGGGGCCAACGTCCTGACTTTC.